This T cell receptor beta chain was observed in a study of control samples from healthy donors and cancer patients. Assay used: immunoSEQ multiplex PCR; TCRdb lists only in-frame clones, some missing. The sample lists around 90,000 clones, more than 75% occurring once. The CDR3 runs 14 residues. Germline V gene data show CDR1 as SGHRS and CDR2 as YFSETQ. The J segment lost 1 base and the V segment lost 3 bases, leaving 2 bases of the junction unmatched. This clone turned up a few times. Other DNA sequences in the sample encode the same CDR3. This TCR was recovered from a woman aged 40 to 55 in good health. The chain uses TRBV5-1 and TRBJ1-1; 8 bases are shared with TRBD1. Material: blood. Here the CDR3 reads CASSSGQGNTEAFF. DNA for the CDR3: TGCGCCAGCAGCTCTGGACAGGGGAACACTGAAGCTTTCTTT.